What follows is one TCR beta chain and its context. What it binds is not known. The data belong to a study of CD8 T cells in ankylosing spondylitis. Study-wide results and caveats: A number of the motif variants had already been described in reactive arthritis synovial fluid and blood.

Via MiXCR, TCRdb re-called the 5' RACE reads, giving one row per CDR3 protein. The sample holds 250,000 to 350,000 distinct CDR3 sequences, roughly 20% seen once. Germline V gene data show CDR1 as SGHRS and CDR2 as YFSETQ. CDR3 length: 16 amino acids. Deletions cut 1 base from V and 4 bases from J, with 15 bases between. The sample consisted of blood, either unsorted or a sorted T cell fraction (not recorded which). This TCR derives from a male donor with ankylosing spondylitis or in good health (not recorded which). V is TRBV5-1 and J is TRBJ2-1; D unclear. The CDR3 DNA follows: TGCGCCAGCAGCTTGTTGCTCAATCCCCTTTACAATGAGCAGTTCTTC. It is translated as CASSLLLNPLYNEQFF.